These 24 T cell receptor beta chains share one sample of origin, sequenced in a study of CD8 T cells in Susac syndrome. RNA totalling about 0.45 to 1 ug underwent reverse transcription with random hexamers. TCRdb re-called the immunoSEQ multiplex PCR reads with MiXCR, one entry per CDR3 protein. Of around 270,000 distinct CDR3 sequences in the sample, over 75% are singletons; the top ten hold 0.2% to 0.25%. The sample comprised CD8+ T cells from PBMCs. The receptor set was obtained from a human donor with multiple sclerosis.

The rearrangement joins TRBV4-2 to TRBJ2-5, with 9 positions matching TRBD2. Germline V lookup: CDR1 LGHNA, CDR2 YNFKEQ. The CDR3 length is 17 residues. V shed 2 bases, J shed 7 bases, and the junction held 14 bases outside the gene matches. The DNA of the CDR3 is TGTGCCAGCAGCCAAAACCCGGCTAGCGGGGTCAGCGGGACCCAGTACTTC. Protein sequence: CASSQNPASGVSGTQYF.

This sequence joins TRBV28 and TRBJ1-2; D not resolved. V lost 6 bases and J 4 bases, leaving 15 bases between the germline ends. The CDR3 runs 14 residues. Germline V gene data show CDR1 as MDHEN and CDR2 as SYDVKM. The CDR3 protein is CASSEAGVTYGYTF. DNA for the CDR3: TGTGCCAGCAGCGAAGCCGGGGTTACCTATGGCTACACCTTC.

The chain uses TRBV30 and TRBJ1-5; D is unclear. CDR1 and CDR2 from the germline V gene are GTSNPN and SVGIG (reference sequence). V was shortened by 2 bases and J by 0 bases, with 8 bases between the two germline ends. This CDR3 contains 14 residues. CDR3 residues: CAWSSDYSNQPQHF. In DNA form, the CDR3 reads TGTGCCTGGAGTAGCGATTATAGCAATCAGCCCCAGCATTTT.

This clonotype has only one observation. This CDR3 reads CASSLSMGQGASGYTF. CDR3 nucleotides: TGTGCCAGCAGCTTATCGATGGGACAGGGGGCGTCTGGCTACACCTTC. This sequence joins TRBV7-9 and TRBJ1-2, with 12 bases fitting TRBD1. CDR3 length equals 16 residues. Trimming took 2 bases from V and 7 from J; bases not matched to a gene: 8. Germline assignment: CDR1 SEHNR and CDR2 FQNEAQ (reference sequence). The complete variable domain, with remaining parts taken from reference TRBV7-9 and TRBJ1-2, reads DTGVSQNPRHKITKRGQNVTFRCDPISEHNRLYWYRQTLGQGPEFLTYFQNEAQLEKSRLLSDRFSAERPKGSFSTLEIQRTEQGDSAMYLCASSLSMGQGASGYTFGSGTRLTVV.

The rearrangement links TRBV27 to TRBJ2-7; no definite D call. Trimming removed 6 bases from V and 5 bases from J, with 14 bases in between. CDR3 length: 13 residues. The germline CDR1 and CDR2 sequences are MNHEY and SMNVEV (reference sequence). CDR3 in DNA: TGTGCCAGCAGCCTCTACCAAGGCCACGAGCAGTACTTC. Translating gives CASSLYQGHEQYF.

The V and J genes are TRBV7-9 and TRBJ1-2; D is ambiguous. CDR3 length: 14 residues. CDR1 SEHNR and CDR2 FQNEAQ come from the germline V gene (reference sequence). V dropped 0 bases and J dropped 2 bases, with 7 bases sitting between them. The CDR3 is CASSLAQPNYGYTF. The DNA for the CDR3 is TGTGCCAGCAGCTTAGCCCAGCCCAACTATGGCTACACCTTC.

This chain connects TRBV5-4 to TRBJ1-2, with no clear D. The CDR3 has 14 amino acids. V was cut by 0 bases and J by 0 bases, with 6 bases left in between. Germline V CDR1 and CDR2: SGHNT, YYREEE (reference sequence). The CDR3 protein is CASSLGYPNYGYTF. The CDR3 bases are TGTGCCAGCAGCTTGGGATATCCTAACTATGGCTACACCTTC.

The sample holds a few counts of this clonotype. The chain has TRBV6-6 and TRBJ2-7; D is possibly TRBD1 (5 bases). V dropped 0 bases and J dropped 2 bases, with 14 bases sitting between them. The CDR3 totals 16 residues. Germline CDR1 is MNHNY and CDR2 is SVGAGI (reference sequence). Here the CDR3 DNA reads TGTGCCAGCAGTTACTCGGACACGCTCAATACCTACGAGCAGTACTTC. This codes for CASSYSDTLNTYEQYF.

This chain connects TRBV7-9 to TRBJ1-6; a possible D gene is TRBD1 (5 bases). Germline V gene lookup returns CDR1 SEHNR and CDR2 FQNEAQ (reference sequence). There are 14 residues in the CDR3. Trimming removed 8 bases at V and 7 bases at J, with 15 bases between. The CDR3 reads CASGRGPGNSPLHF. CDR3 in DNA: TGTGCCAGCGGTAGGGGCCCCGGCAATTCACCCCTCCACTTT.

The CDR3 loop reads CASSHLDNEQFF. The CDR3 bases are TGTGCCAGCAGCCACCTGGACAATGAGCAGTTCTTC. The chain combines TRBV3-1 with TRBJ2-1; D is undetermined. V lost 3 bases to trimming and J lost 5 bases, with 5 bases between them. This CDR3 region has 12 residues. Germline V gives CDR1 LGHDT, CDR2 YNNKEL (reference sequence).

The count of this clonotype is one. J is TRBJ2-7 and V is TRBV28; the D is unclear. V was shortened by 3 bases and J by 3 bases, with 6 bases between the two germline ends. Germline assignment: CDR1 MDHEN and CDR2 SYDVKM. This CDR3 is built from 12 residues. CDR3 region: CASSFADYEQYF. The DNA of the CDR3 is TGTGCCAGCAGTTTTGCAGACTACGAGCAGTACTTC.

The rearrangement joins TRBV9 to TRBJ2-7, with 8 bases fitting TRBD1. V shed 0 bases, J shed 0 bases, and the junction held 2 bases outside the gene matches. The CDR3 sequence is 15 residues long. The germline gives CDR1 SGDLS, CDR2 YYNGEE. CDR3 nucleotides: TGTGCCAGCAGCGTAGGACAGGGGTTCTCCTACGAGCAGTACTTC. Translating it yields CASSVGQGFSYEQYF.

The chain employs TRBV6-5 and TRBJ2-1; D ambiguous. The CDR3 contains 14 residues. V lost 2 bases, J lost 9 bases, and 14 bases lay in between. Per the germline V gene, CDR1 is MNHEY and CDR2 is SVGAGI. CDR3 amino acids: CASSYLPSAAEQFF. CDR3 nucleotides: TGTGCCAGCAGTTACCTACCGAGCGCGGCTGAGCAGTTCTTC.

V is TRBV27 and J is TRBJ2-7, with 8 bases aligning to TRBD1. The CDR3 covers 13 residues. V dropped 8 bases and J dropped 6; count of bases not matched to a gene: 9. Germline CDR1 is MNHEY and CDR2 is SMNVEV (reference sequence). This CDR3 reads CASGDRGWGEQYF. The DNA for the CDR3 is TGTGCCAGCGGCGACAGGGGATGGGGCGAGCAGTACTTC.

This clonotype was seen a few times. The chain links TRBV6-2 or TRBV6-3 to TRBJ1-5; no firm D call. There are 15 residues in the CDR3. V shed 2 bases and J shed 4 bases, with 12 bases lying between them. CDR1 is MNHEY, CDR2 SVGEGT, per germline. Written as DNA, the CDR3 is TGTGCCAGCAGTTACAGGCCGGTCGGGAATCAGCCCCAGCATTTT. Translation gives CASSYRPVGNQPQHF.

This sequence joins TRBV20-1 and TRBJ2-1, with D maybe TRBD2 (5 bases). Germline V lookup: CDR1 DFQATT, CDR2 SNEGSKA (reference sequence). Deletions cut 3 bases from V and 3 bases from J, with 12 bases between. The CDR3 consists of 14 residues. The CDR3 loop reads CSASDSVGYNEQFF. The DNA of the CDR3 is TGCAGTGCTAGCGATAGCGTGGGCTACAATGAGCAGTTCTTC.

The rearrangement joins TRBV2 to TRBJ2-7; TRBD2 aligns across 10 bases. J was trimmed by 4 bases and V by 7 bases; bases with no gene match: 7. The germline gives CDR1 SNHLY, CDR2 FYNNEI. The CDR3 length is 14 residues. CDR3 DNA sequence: TGTGCCAGCACCCCGACTAGCGGGCTGTACGAGCAGTACTTC. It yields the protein CASTPTSGLYEQYF.

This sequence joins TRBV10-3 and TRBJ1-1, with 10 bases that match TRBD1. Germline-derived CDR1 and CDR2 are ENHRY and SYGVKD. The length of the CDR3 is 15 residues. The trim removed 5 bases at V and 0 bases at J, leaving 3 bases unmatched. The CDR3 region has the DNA TGTGCCATCAGTAAGGACAGGGGGATGAACACTGAAGCTTTCTTT. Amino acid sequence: CAISKDRGMNTEAFF.

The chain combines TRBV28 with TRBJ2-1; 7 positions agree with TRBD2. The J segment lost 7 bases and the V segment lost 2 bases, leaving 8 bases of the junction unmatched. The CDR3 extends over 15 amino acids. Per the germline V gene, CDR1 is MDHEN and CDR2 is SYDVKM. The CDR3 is CASSLPLAEFNEQFF. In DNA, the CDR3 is TGTGCCAGCAGTTTACCCCTAGCGGAGTTTAATGAGCAGTTCTTC.

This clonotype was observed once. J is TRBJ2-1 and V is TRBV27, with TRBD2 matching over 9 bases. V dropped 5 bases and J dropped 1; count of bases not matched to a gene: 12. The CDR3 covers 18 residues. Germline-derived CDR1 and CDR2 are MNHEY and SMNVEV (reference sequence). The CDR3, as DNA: TGTGCCAGCAGTCGCGATCCTCCGGGACTAGCTTCCTACAATGAGCAGTTCTTC. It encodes CASSRDPPGLASYNEQFF.

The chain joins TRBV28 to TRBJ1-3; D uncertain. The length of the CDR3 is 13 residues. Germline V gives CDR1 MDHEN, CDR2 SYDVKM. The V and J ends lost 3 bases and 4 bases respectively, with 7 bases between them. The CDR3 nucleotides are TGTGCCAGCAGTTTCTGGGAAGGAAACACCATATATTTT. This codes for CASSFWEGNTIYF.

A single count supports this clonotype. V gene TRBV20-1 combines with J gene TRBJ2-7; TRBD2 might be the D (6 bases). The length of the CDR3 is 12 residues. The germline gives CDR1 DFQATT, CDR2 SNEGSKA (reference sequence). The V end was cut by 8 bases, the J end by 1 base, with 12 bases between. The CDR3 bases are TGCAGTACGACGGGGGAGTCCTACGAGCAGTACTTC. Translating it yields CSTTGESYEQYF.

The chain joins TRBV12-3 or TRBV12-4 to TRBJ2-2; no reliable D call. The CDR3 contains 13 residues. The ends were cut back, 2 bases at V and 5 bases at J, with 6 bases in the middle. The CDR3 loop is CASSLTATGELFF. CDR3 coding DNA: TGTGCCAGCAGTTTAACGGCTACCGGGGAGCTGTTTTTT.

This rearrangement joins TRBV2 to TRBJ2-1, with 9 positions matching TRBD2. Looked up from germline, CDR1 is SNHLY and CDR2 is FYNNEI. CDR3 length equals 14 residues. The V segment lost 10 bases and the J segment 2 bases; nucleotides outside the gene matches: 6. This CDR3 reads CAIVSGSTYNEQFF. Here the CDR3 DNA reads TGTGCCATCGTTAGCGGGAGCACCTACAATGAGCAGTTCTTC.